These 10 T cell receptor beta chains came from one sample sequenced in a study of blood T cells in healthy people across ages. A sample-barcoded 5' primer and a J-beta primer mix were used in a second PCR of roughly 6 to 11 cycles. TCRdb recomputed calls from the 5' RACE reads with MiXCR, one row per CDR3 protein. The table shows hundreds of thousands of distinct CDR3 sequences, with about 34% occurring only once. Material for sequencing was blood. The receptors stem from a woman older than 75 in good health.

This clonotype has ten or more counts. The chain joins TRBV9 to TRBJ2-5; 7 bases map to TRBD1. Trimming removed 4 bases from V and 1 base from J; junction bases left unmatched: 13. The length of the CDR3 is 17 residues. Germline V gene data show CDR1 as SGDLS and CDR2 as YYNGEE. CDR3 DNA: TGTGCCAGCAGCCCGAGGGGGCTGGCGGGCGCCCAAGAGACCCAGTACTTC. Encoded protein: CASSPRGLAGAQETQYF.

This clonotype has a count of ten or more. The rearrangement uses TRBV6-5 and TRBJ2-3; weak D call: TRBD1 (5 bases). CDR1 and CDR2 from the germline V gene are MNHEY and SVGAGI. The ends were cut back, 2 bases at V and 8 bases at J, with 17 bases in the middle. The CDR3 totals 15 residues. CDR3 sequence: CASSYRQGTSLTQYF. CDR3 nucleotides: TGTGCCAGCAGTTACCGGCAGGGAACCTCCCTTACGCAGTATTTT.

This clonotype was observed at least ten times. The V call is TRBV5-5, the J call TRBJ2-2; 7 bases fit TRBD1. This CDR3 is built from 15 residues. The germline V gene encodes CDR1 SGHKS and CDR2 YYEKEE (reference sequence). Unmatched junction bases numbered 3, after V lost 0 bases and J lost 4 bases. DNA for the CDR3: TGTGCCAGCAGCTTGGGTACAGGGGTCACCGGGGAGCTGTTTTTT. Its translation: CASSLGTGVTGELFF.

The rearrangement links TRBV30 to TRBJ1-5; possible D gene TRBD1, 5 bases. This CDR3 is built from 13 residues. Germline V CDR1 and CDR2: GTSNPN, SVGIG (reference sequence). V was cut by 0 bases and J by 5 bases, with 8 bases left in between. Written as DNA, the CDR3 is TGTGCCTGGAGTGTGGGGGTCGATCAGCCCCAGCATTTT. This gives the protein CAWSVGVDQPQHF.

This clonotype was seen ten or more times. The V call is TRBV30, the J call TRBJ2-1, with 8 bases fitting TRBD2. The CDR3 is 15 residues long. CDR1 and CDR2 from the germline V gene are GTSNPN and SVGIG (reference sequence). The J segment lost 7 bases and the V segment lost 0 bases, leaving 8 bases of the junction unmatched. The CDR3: CAWSVGTSGDNEQFF. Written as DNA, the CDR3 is TGTGCCTGGAGTGTGGGGACTAGTGGTGATAATGAGCAGTTCTTC.

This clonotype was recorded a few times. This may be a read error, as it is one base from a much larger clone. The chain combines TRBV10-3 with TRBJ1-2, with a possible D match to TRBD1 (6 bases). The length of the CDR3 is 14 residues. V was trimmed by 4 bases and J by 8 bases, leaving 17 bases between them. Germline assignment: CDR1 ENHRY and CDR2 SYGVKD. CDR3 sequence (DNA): TGTGCCATCAGTGGTGACGGGACCAGGGGAGGCTACACCTTC. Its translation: CAISGDGTRGGYTF.

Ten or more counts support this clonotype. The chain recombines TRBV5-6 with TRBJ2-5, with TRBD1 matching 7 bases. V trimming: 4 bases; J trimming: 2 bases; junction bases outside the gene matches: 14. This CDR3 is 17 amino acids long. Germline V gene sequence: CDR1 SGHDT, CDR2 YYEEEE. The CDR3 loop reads CASSPGQTRSVQETQYF. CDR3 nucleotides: TGTGCCAGCAGCCCGGGACAGACGAGGTCCGTACAAGAGACCCAGTACTTC.

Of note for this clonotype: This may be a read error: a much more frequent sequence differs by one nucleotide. In nucleotides, the CDR3 is TGCGCCAGCAGCTTTTTTGGACAGGGTTCAGATGGGGAGCAGTACTTC. Translation: CASSFFGQGSDGEQYF. This chain connects TRBV5-1 to TRBJ2-5; 8 nucleotides line up with TRBD1. The CDR3 runs to 16 residues. Germline assignment: CDR1 SGHRS and CDR2 YFSETQ. V dropped 2 bases and J dropped 11; count of bases not matched to a gene: 17.

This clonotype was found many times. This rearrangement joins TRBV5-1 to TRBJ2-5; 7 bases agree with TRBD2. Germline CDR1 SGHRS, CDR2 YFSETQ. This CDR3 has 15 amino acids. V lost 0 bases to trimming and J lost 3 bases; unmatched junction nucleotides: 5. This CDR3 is CASSLVGLAEETQYF. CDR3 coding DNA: TGCGCCAGCAGCTTGGTAGGCCTAGCGGAAGAGACCCAGTACTTC.

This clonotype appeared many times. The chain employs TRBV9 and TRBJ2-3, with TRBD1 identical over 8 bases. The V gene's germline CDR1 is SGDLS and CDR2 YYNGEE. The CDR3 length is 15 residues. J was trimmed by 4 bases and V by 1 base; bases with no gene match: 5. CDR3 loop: CASSVLQGAADTQYF. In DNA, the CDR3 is TGTGCCAGCAGCGTACTTCAGGGGGCGGCAGATACGCAGTATTTT.